The rows below give T cell receptor beta chains drawn from one sample of a study of OX40 agonist ivuxolimab in advanced cancers. Sequenced by immunoSEQ multiplex PCR; TCRdb stores in-frame clones only, minus some. This sample has tens of thousands of clones, with around 84% found just once. The sample consisted of CD4+ or CD8+ T cells sorted from blood, taken in a trial of the OX40 agonist ivuxolimab. The receptor set was obtained from an adult with an advanced solid tumor such as melanoma, head and neck, liver or kidney cancer. CDR3s include the opening cysteine and the closing phenylalanine or tryptophan. D genes are given only for firm matches. Rows give clone size only sometimes, using once, few, many, or a class for an expanded clone.

CSVSYSQGSGYGYTF	TGCAGCGTCTCCTATTCCCAGGGATCTGGCTATGGCTACACCTTC	few	TRBV29-1	TRBJ1-2	15	-
CASSETGGHSGNTIYF	TGTGCCAGCAGTGAGACAGGGGGCCACTCTGGAAACACCATATATTTT	-	TRBV6-1	TRBJ1-3	16	TRBD1
CASSYGTGPNTGELFF	TGTGCCAGCAGTTATGGGACAGGACCGAACACCGGGGAGCTGTTTTTT	-	TRBV28	TRBJ2-2	16	TRBD1
CSVESMATDTQYF	TGCAGCGTTGAAAGTATGGCCACAGATACGCAGTATTTT	-	TRBV29-1	TRBJ2-3	13	-
CASSILPGQGDTGELFF	TGTGCCAGTAGCATCTTGCCTGGACAGGGTGACACCGGGGAGCTGTTTTTT	-	TRBV19	TRBJ2-2	17	TRBD1
CASSSPTPGLHRDEQYF	TGTGCCAGCAGTTCCCCAACTCCGGGACTGCACCGAGACGAGCAGTACTTC	-	TRBV28	TRBJ2-7	17	-
CASSLDLGHYNEQFF	TGTGCCAGCAGCTTAGATCTCGGTCATTACAATGAGCAGTTCTTC	once	TRBV11-2	TRBJ2-1	15	-
CASSPSSGRVYNEQFF	TGCGCCAGCAGCCCGTCTAGCGGGAGAGTCTACAATGAGCAGTTCTTC	-	TRBV4-1	TRBJ2-1	16	TRBD2
CASNRLAGGSYEQYF	TGTGCCAGCAACAGACTAGCGGGGGGGAGCTACGAGCAGTACTTC	-	TRBV6-5	TRBJ2-7	15	TRBD2
CASSLDRGNSPLHF	TGTGCCAGCTCACTCGACAGGGGGAATTCACCCCTCCACTTT	-	TRBV18	TRBJ1-6	14	TRBD1
CASSTSGRTRGYNEQFF	TGTGCCAGTAGTACTAGCGGGAGAACGAGGGGGTACAATGAGCAGTTCTTC	-	TRBV19	TRBJ2-1	17	TRBD2
CASRLGPEETQYF	TGTGCCAGCAGATTGGGTCCAGAGGAGACCCAGTACTTC	-	TRBV27	TRBJ2-5	13	-
CASSPQTLGNTGELFF	TGTGCCAGCTCACCACAGACCCTGGGGAACACCGGGGAGCTGTTTTTT	once	TRBV18	TRBJ2-2	16	-
CASSLAGGTFDEQFF	TGTGCCAGCAGCTTAGCTGGCGGGACATTTGATGAGCAGTTCTTC	-	TRBV7-9	TRBJ2-1	15	-
CASSPVGQGRETQYF	TGTGCCAGCAGCCCCGTAGGACAGGGTAGAGAGACCCAGTACTTC	-	TRBV5-6	TRBJ2-5	15	TRBD1